This passage covers 2 T cell receptor beta chains from one sample sequenced in a study of blood T cell repertoires in COVID-19. Method: immunoSEQ multiplex PCR; TCRdb's copy keeps in-frame clones and lacks some. This table has 250,000 or so clones, under 85% appearing once. Sequences were obtained from PBMCs or T cells enriched from blood (not recorded which). The receptors here all came from a man aged 55 to 70 who had recovered from COVID-19.

This clone was counted a few times. The rearrangement joins TRBV5-4 to TRBJ2-1; the match to TRBD2 covers 8 bases. The CDR3 extends over 14 amino acids. Trimming took 4 bases from V and 6 from J; bases not matched to a gene: 6. Germline CDR1 and CDR2: SGHNT and YYREEE (reference sequence). The CDR3 DNA reads as TGTGCCAGCAGCACTGAGCGGGGGTCCAATGAGCAGTTCTTC. This encodes CASSTERGSNEQFF.

As regards this clone: A read error may produce the germline difference seen at one junction end. The CDR3 nucleotides read TGCAGTGCTAGAGCTAAAGAGCAGGCCTTC. As protein: CSARAKEQAF. This chain links TRBV20-1 with TRBJ1-2; no firm D call. This CDR3 region has 10 residues. Germline V CDR1 and CDR2: DFQATT, SNEGSKA (reference sequence).